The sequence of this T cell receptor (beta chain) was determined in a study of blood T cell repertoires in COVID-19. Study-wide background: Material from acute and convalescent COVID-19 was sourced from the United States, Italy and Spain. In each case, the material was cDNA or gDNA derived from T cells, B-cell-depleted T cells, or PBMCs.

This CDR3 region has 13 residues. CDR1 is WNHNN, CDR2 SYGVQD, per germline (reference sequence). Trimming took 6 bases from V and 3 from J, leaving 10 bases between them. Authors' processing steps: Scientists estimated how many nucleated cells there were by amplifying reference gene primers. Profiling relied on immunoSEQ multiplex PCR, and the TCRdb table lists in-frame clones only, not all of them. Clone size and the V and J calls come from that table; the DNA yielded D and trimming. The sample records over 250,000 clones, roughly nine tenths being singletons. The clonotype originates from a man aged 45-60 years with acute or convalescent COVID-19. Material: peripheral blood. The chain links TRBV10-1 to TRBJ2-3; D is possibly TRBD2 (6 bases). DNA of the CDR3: TGCGCCAGCAGGGGGACTGTGACAGATACGCAGTATTTT. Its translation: CASRGTVTDTQYF.